This T cell receptor (beta chain) derives from a study of T cells in Graves' hyperthyroidism and ophthalmopathy (dated by TCRdb to about 2019). Broadly, across the study: Peripheral blood was sampled at the time of initial diagnosis, prior to any treatment. A discovery cohort of about a hundred patients, about 40 with Graves' ophthalmopathy and 57 with stable Graves' hyperthyroidism, was used to find distinguishing TCR V-J signatures. Prospective prediction of ophthalmopathy was tested in an independent validation cohort consisting of 18 hyperthyroidism patients and more than 15 patients who later progressed to ophthalmopathy. The 100 or so discovery patients were divided at random into training and test sets in a 7:3 ratio. The study also compared thyroid tissue and blood T-cell repertoires from more than 5 Graves' hyperthyroidism patients. After sampling, hyperthyroidism patients received methimazole starting at 30 mg daily, and ophthalmopathy patients received high-dose intravenous methylprednisolone. The paper reports TCR Vbeta CDR3 sequencing of 140 or so peripheral blood samples: 40 to 45 ophthalmopathy, around 80 hyperthyroidism and roughly 17 progressor patients. Overall study outcomes, separate from this receptor: In validation, the model predicted progression to ophthalmopathy a median of 6.5 months before onset, with roughly 68% sensitivity and 72.22% specificity. Sample size was not statistically predetermined, and blinding of investigators to group allocation was not performed. Ophthalmopathy was separated from stable hyperthyroidism by a 13 V-J signature model, with around 90% sensitivity and about 81% specificity obtained in cross-validation and 80%/75% obtained in testing. Most expanded thyroid clonotypes (frequency above 0.001) were also detected in blood, suggesting blood repertoires may reflect thyroid immune responses.

Reading from cysteine to phenylalanine, the CDR3 counts 14 amino acids. Just CDR3 DNA is preserved here, 42 bases in frame from base 1. Sequences MNHEY (CDR1) and SMNVEV (CDR2) are obtained from the germline V gene (reference sequence). V and J are truncated by 4 bases and 5 bases respectively, leaving an intervening sequence of 12 bases. The TCR beta CDR3 regions were amplified from the RNA transcripts. For the first round of RT-PCR on the TCR CDR3, the HTBI primer set was used together with the Qiagen OneStep RT-PCR kit. Libraries were constructed in a second round of multiplex PCR, after which size selection and purification were carried out. Sequencing of the libraries was done on an Illumina HiSeq2000 using paired-end 100 bp reads. As for how the authors treated the data: SOAPnuke was used to process the raw data, removing reads that contained adapters or uncalled bases, had a mean Phred below 15, or lacked an exact match to the constant primer or identifier. COPE v1.2.5 was used to merge the high-quality paired reads, and each unique nucleotide sequence was defined as a clonotype. Clonotypes were aligned to IMGT TRBV, TRBD and TRBJ reference segments using MiTCR v1.1. The analysis was restricted to V-J combinations with a frequency above 0.0001, which together covered 99% to 99.2% of the repertoires. A TCS score was defined as the ratio between F50 (clonal expansion) and ExV (chaos), using BLOSUM62-based TCRdist between CDR3 peptides within each V-J. Welch's t-statistics and random forest reduced fewer than 550 V-J features to under 15, which were used in a naive Bayes classifier (R e1071). Clones were called with MiXCR by TCRdb after fastp trimmed the public reads at Q25, and only in-frame beta chains were retained. Every CDR3 protein is listed once, alongside the most common genes and DNA of its rows. TCRdb's processing, not the study's, gives the V and J calls here. The sample table lists about 290,000 distinct CDR3 sequences, roughly an eighth of them with a count of one. The ten largest clones capture 7% to 9% of the sample.

Note on this clonotype: The antigen it recognizes is unknown. Within one base of it there is no much larger clone, and no base qualities were kept.

Stable Graves' hyperthyroidism was defined as no progression to ophthalmopathy during 18 months of follow-up. Hyperthyroidism patients were aged 18 to 65 years and newly diagnosed, with disease duration of less than 2 months. Patients with uncontrolled infections, other autoimmune diseases, pregnancy or lactation were excluded. Diagnoses were based on clinical symptoms, serum thyroxine and TRAb, thyroid ultrasound and orbital computed tomography. PBMCs were isolated from approximately 10 ml of fresh peripheral blood by Ficoll-Paque density gradient centrifugation. Total RNA was extracted using Trizol reagent, and RNA quality was assessed on an Agilent 2100 Bioanalyzer.

The sequencing sample was made of blood. The chain is encoded by TRBV27 joined to TRBJ1-5; TRBD1 is possibly the D segment (5 matching bases). The clonotype was recovered from a woman aged 35 to 49 with Graves' hyperthyroidism. This receptor carries the CDR3 CASSYSGLHQPQHF. The bases read TGTGCCAGCAGTTACTCGGGACTCCATCAGCCCCAGCATTTT.